These 6 T cell receptor beta chains were all obtained from the same sample, sequenced in a study of Ad26.COV2.S vaccination and SARS-CoV-2 variants. Repertoires were generated with immunoSEQ multiplex PCR, while TCRdb's copy carries only in-frame clones and drops some. The top ten clones hold 3.5% to 4.5% of a sample with about 350,000 clones, about 90% of them seen once. Sequenced here: peripheral blood, sampled after recovery from COVID-19. Receptor source: a human donor who had recovered from COVID-19.

The genes are TRBV5-1 and TRBJ1-1; D perhaps matches TRBD1 (5 bases). V gave up 2 bases and J gave up 3 bases, with 11 bases separating them. This CDR3 comprises 14 residues. From germline, CDR1 is SGHRS and CDR2 YFSETQ. The CDR3 spells CASSLPGPDTEAFF. CDR3 in DNA: TGCGCCAGCAGCTTACCGGGACCGGACACTGAAGCTTTCTTT. Using reference TRBV5-1 and TRBJ1-1 for the parts outside the CDR3, the full variable domain is KAGVTQTPRYLIKTRGQQVTLSCSPISGHRSVSWYQQTPGQGLQFLFEYFSETQRNKGNFPGRFSGRQFSNSRSEMNVSTLELGDSALYLCASSLPGPDTEAFFGQGTRLTVV.

The rearrangement uses TRBV4-2 and TRBJ2-2; the D gene is possibly TRBD1 (6 bases). V was trimmed by 0 bases and J by 4 bases, leaving 21 bases between them. Per germline, CDR1 LGHNA and CDR2 YNFKEQ. There are 19 residues in the CDR3. The CDR3 sequence is CASSQEWLALIRGTGELFF. Written as DNA, the CDR3 is TGTGCCAGCAGCCAAGAGTGGCTAGCATTAATCAGGGGCACCGGGGAGCTGTTTTTT.

This CDR3 is CASSSLGLGIGTEAFF. CDR3 bases: TGTGCCAGCAGTTCCCTGGGGTTGGGGATCGGGACTGAAGCTTTCTTT. V gene TRBV27 combines with J gene TRBJ1-1, with unresolved D. This CDR3 region has 16 residues. V was trimmed by 4 bases and J by 5 bases, leaving 20 bases between them. Germline V gene lookup returns CDR1 MNHEY and CDR2 SMNVEV (reference sequence).

This clone was counted between two and nine times. The V call is TRBV27, the J call TRBJ1-1, with TRBD1 matching 7 bases. The germline CDR1 and CDR2 sequences are MNHEY and SMNVEV (reference sequence). This CDR3 contains 13 residues. Trimming cost V 8 bases and J 0 bases; bases outside gene matches: 3. The CDR3 nucleotides read TGTGCCAGCTCGGGACAGATGAACACTGAAGCTTTCTTT. Its protein is CASSGQMNTEAFF.

This clone was recorded only once. The genes are TRBV5-6 and TRBJ2-3, with TRBD1 identical over 9 bases. Germline V gives CDR1 SGHDT, CDR2 YYEEEE. The CDR3 extends over 17 amino acids. After removal of 3 bases from V and 4 bases from J, the junction contained 12 bases not matched to a gene. CDR3 residues: CASSSSKGTGKADTQYF. The DNA for the CDR3 is TGTGCCAGCAGCTCCTCAAAAGGGACAGGGAAGGCAGATACGCAGTATTTT.

The chain links TRBV27 to TRBJ2-3, with 7 bases fitting TRBD1. Trimming took 6 bases from V and 2 from J; bases not matched to a gene: 5. The CDR3 runs to 14 residues. Looked up from germline, CDR1 is MNHEY and CDR2 is SMNVEV (reference sequence). The CDR3 nucleotides are TGTGCCAGCAGCTGGGGACAGAACACAGATACGCAGTATTTT. Its protein product is CASSWGQNTDTQYF.